This T cell receptor beta chain was sequenced for a study of T cells in Graves' hyperthyroidism and ophthalmopathy. TCR beta CDR3 sequences were amplified from RNA transcripts. Initially, a first-round RT-PCR of the TCR CDR3 employed the HTBI primer set. TCRdb recomputed calls from the multiplex PCR reads with MiXCR, one row per CDR3 protein. The table shows about 740,000 distinct CDR3 sequences, with 14% occurring only once. V gave up 3 bases and J gave up 6 bases; unmatched junction bases: 6. Germline-derived CDR1 and CDR2 are KGHSH and LQKENI. The CDR3 sequence is 16 residues long. The V call is TRBV18, the J call TRBJ2-1; 12 positions match TRBD2. The sample was blood. The source is a young woman with Graves' hyperthyroidism. The DNA of the CDR3 is TGTGCCAGCTCACCCTCCACTAGCGGGGGGTTCAATGAGCAGTTCTTC. This codes for CASSPSTSGGFNEQFF.